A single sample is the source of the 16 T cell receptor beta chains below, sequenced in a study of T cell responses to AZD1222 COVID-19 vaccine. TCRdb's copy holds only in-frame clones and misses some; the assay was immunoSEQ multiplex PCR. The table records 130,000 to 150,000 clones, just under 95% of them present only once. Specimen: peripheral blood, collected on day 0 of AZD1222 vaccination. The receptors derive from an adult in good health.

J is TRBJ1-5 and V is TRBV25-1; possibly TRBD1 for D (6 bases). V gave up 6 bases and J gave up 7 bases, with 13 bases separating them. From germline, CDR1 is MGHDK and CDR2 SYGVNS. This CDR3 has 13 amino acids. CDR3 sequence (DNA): TGTGCCAGCAGGGGGACATACGGCCAGCCCCAGCATTTT. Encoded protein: CASRGTYGQPQHF.

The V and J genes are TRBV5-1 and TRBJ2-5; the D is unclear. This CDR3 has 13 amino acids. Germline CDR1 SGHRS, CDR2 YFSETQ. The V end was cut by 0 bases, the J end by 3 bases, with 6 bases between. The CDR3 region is CASSLGWEETQYF. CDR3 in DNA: TGCGCCAGCAGCTTGGGGTGGGAAGAGACCCAGTACTTC.

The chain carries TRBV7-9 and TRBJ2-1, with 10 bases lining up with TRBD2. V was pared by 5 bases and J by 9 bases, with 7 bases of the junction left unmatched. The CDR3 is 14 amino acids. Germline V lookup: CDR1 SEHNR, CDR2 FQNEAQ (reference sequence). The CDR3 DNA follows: TGTGCCAGCAGCACACTCGGGACTAGCGTTGAGCAGTTCTTC. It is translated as CASSTLGTSVEQFF.

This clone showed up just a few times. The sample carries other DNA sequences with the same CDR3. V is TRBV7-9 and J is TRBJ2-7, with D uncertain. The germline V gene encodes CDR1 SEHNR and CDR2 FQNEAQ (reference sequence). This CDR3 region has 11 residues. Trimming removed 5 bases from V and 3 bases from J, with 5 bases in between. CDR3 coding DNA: TGTGCCAGCAGCCTTTACTACGAGCAGTACTTC. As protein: CASSLYYEQYF.

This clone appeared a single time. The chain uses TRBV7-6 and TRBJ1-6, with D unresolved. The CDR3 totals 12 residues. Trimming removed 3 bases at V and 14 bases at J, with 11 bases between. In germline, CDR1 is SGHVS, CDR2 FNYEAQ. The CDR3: CASSFPNRALHF. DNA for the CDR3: TGTGCCAGCAGCTTCCCTAATAGGGCCCTCCACTTT.

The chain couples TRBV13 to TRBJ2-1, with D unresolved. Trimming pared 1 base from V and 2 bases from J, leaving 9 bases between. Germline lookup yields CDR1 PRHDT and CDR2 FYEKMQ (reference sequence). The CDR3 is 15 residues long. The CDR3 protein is CASSLEGLPYNEQFF. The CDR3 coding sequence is TGTGCCAGCAGCTTAGAGGGATTACCCTACAATGAGCAGTTCTTC.

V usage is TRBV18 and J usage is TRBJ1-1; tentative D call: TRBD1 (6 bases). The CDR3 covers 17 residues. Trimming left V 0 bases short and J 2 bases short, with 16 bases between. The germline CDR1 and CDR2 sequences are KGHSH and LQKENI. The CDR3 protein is CASSPPVSRTANTEAFF. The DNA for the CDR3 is TGTGCCAGCTCACCACCTGTATCCCGGACAGCCAACACTGAAGCTTTCTTT.

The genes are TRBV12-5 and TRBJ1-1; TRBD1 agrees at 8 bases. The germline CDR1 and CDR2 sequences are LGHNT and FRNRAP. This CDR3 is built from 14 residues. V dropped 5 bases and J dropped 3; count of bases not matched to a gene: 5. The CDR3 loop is CASGVQGVDTEAFF. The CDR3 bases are TGTGCTAGTGGTGTACAGGGGGTGGACACTGAAGCTTTCTTT.

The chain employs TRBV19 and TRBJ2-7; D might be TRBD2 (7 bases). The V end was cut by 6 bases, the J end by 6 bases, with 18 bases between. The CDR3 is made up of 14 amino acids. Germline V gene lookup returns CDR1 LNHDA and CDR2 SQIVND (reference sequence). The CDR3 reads CASSSRGAGLEQYF. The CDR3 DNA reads TGTGCCAGTAGCTCACGGGGGGCAGGCCTCGAGCAGTACTTC. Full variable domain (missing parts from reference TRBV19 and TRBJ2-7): DGGITQSPKYLFRKEGQNVTLSCEQNLNHDAMYWYRQDPGQGLRLIYYSQIVNDFQKGDIAEGYSVSREKKESFPLTVTSAQKNPTAFYLCASSSRGAGLEQYFGPGTRLTVT.

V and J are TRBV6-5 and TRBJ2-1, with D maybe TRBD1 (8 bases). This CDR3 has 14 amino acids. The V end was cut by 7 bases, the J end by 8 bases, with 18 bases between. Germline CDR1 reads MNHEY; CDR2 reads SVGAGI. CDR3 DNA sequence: TGTGCCAGCAAGCGGGACAGGATTGTCGATGAGCAGTTCTTC. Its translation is CASKRDRIVDEQFF.

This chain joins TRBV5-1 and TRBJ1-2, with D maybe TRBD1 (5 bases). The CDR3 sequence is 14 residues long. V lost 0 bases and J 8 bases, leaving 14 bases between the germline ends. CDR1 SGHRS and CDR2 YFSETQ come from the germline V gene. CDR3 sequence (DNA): TGCGCCAGCAGCTTGGATACGGCAGGGCAAGGCTACACCTTC. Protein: CASSLDTAGQGYTF.

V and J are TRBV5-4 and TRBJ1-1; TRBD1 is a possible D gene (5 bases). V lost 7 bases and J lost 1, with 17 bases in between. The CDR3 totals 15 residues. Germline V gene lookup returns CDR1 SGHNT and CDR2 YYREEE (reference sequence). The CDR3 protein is CASFPPPGQNTEAFF. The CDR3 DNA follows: TGTGCCAGCTTCCCCCCCCCAGGACAGAACACTGAAGCTTTCTTT.

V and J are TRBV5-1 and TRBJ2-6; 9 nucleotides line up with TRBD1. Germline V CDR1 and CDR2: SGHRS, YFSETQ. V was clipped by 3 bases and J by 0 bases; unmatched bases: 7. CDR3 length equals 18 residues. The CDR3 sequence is CASSSDGTGSSGANVLTF. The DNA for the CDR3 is TGCGCCAGCAGCTCCGACGGGACAGGGTCCTCTGGGGCCAACGTCCTGACTTTC.

The chain's CDR3 is CATSREMAGRSRYEQYF. The CDR3 DNA follows: TGTGCCACCAGCAGAGAGATGGCAGGTCGGTCGAGGTACGAGCAGTACTTC. The chain couples TRBV15 to TRBJ2-7; D is ambiguous. V was shortened by 0 bases and J by 4 bases, with 19 bases between the two germline ends. The V gene's germline CDR1 is LNHNV and CDR2 YYDKDF (reference sequence). The CDR3 covers 17 residues.

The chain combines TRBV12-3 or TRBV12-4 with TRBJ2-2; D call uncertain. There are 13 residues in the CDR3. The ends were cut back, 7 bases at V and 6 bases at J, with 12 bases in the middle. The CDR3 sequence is CASTPLRAGELFF. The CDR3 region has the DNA TGTGCCAGCACCCCGCTACGCGCCGGGGAGCTGTTTTTT.

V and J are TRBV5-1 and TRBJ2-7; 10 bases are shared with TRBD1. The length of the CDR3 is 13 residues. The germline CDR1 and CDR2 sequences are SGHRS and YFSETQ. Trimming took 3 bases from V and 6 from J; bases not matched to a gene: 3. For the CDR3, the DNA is TGCGCCAGCAGCTCCGGACAGGGGGGCGAGCAGTACTTC. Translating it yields CASSSGQGGEQYF.